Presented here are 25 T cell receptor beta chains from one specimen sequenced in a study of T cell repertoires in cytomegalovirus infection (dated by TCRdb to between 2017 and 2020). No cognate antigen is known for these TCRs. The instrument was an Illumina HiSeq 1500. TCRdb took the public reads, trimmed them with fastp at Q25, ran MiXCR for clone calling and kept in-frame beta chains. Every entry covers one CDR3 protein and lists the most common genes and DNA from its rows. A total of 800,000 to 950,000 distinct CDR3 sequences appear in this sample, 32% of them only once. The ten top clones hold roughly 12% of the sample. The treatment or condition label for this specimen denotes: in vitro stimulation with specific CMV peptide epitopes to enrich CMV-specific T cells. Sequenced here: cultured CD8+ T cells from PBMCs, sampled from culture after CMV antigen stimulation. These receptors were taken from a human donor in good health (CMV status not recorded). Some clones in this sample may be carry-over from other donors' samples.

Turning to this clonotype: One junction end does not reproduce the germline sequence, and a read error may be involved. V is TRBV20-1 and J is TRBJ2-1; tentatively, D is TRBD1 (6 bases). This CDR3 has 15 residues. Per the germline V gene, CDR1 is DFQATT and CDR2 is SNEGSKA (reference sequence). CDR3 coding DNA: TGCAGTGCTAGAGAGGGACACAGCTCCTACAATGAGCAGATCTTC. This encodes CSAREGHSSYNEQIF.

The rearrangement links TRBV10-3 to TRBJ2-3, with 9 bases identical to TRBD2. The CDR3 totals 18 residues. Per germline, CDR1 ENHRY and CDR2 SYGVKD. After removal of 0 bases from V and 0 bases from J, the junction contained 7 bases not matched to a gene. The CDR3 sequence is CAISESVSGGTSTDTQYF. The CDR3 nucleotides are TGTGCCATCAGTGAGTCCGTTAGCGGGGGCACTAGCACAGATACGCAGTATTTT.

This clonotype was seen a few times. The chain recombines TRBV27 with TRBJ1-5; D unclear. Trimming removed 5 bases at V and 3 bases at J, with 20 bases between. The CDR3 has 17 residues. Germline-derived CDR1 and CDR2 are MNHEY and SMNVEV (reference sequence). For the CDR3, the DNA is TGTGCCAGCAGTCCCGACGCAGGTTCAGGCACCAATCAGCCCCAGCATTTT. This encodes CASSPDAGSGTNQPQHF.

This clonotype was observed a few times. The CDR3 nucleotides read TGTGCCAGCAGTGAAGAGGTCTACCCCTCGGAAACCGGGGAGCTGTTTTTT. Amino acids: CASSEEVYPSETGELFF. The chain has TRBV6-1 and TRBJ2-2; D gene unclear. The V gene lost 1 base and the J gene lost 5 bases, with 17 bases spanning the gap. The CDR3 runs to 17 residues. Germline V gene sequence: CDR1 MNHNS, CDR2 SASEGT.

The DNA of the CDR3 is TGTGCCAGCAGCCTTAGACAGTATCAAGACTATGGCTACACCTTC. Its protein product is CASSLRQYQDYGYTF. This rearrangement joins TRBV7-2 to TRBJ1-2; TRBD1 might be the D (5 bases). From germline, CDR1 is SGHTA and CDR2 FQGNSA. Deletions cut 5 bases from V and 3 bases from J, with 16 bases between. CDR3 length: 15 amino acids.

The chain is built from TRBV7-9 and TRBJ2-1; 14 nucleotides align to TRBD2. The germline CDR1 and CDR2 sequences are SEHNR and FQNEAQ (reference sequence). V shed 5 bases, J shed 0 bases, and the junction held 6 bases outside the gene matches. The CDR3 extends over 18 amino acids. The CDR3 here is CASSLGTSGGSSYNEQFF. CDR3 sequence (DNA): TGTGCCAGCAGCCTCGGGACTAGCGGGGGAAGCTCCTACAATGAGCAGTTCTTC.

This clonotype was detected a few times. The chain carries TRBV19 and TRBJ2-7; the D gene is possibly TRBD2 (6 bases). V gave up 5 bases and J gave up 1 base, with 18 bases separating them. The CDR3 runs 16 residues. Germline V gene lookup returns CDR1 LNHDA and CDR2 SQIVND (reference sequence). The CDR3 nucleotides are TGTGCCAGTAGTGGATACACCGGGACTGGGTCCTACGAGCAGTACGTC. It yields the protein CASSGYTGTGSYEQYV.

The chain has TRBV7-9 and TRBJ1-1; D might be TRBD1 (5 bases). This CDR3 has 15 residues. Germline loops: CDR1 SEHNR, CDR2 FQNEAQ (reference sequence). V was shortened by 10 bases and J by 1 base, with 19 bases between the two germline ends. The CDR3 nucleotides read TGTGCCAACAGGCTCACCAAGGTGGCGAACACTGAAGCTTTCTTT. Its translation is CANRLTKVANTEAFF.

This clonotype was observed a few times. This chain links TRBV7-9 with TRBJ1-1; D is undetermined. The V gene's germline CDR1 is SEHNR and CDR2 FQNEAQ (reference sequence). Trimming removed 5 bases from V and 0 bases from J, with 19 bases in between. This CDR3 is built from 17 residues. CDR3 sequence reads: CASSLRSDRLVNTEAFF. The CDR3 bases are TGTGCCAGCAGCCTCCGGAGTGATAGGTTGGTGAACACTGAAGCTTTCTTT.

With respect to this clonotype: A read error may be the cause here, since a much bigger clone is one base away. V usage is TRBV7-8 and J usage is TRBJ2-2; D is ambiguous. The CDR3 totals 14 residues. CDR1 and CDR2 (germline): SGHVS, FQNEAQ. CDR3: CASSLASRTAELFF. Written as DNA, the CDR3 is TGTGCCAGCAGCTTAGCCAGCCGCACCGCGGAGCTGTTTTTT.

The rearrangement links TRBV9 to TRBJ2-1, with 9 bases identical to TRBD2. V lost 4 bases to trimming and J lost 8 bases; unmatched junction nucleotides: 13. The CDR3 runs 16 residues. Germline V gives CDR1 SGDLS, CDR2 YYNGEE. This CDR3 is CASSSSGAVPSYEQFF. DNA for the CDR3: TGTGCCAGCAGCTCTAGCGGGGCGGTACCTTCGTATGAGCAGTTCTTC.

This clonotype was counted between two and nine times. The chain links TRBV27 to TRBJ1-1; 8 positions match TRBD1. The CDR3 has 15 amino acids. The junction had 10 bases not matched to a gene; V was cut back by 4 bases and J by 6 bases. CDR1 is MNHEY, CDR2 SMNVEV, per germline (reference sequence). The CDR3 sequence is CASSSPLGQGPEAFF. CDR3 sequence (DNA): TGTGCCAGCAGTTCCCCTCTCGGACAGGGTCCTGAAGCTTTCTTT.

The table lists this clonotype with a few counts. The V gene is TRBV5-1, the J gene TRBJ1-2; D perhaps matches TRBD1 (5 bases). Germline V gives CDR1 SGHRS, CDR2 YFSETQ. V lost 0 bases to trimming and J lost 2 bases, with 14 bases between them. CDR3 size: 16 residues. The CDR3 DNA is TGCGCCAGCAGCTTGGACAGCTCCCCAGGGAACTATGGCTACACCTTC. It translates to CASSLDSSPGNYGYTF.

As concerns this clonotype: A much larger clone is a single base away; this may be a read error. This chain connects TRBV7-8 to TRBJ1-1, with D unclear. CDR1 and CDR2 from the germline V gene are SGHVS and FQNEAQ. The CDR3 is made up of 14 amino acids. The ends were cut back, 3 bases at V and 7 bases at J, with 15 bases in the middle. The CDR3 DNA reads TGTGCCAGCAGCTTTGAGGGCTGGGGAAGTGAAGCTTTCTTT. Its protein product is CASSFEGWGSEAFF.

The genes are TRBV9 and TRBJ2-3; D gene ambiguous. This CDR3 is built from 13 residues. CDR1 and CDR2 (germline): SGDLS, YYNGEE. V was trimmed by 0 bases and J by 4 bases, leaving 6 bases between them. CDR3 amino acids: CASSVELADTQYF. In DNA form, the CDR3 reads TGTGCCAGCAGCGTAGAACTGGCAGATACGCAGTATTTT. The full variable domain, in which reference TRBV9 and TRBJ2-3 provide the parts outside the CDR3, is DSGVTQTPKHLITATGQRVTLRCSPRSGDLSVYWYQQSLDQGLQFLIQYYNGEERAKGNILERFSAQQFPDLHSELNLSSLELGDSALYFCASSVELADTQYFGPGTRLTVL.

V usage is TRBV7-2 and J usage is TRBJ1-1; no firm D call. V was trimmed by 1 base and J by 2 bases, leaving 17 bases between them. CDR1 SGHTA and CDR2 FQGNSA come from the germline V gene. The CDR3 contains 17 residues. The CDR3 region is CASSLGVLGYGNTEAFF. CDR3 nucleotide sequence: TGTGCCAGCAGCTTAGGGGTTTTGGGGTACGGAAACACTGAAGCTTTCTTT.

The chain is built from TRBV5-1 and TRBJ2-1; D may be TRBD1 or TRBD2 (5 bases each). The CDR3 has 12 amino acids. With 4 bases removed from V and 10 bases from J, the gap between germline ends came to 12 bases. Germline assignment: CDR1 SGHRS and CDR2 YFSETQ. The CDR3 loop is CASSKGSGEQFF. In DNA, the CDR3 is TGCGCCAGCAGCAAGGGGAGTGGGGAGCAGTTCTTC.

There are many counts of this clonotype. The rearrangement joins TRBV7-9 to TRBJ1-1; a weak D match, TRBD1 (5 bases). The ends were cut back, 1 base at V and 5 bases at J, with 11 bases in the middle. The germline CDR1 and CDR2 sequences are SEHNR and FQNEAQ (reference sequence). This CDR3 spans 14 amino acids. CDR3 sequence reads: CASSLVEGPTEAFF. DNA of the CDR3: TGTGCCAGCAGCTTAGTAGAGGGGCCGACTGAAGCTTTCTTT.

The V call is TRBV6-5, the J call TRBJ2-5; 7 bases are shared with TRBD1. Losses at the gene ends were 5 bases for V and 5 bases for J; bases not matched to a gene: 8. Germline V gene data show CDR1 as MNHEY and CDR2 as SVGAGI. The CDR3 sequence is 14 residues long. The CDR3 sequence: CASSANRGQETQYF. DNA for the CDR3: TGTGCCAGCAGTGCGAACAGGGGCCAGGAGACCCAGTACTTC.

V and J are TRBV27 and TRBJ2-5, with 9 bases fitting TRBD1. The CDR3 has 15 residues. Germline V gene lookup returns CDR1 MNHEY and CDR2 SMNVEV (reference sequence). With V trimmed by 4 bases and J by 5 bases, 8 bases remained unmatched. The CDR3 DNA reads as TGTGCCAGCAGTTCTGGGACAGGGCTCACGGAGACCCAGTACTTC. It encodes CASSSGTGLTETQYF.

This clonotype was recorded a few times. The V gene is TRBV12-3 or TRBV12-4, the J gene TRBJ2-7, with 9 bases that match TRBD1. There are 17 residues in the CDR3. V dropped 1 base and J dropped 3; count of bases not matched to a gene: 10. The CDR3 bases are TGTGCCAGCAGTTTAGAGACAGGGGGTTTAGATTTCTACGAGCAGTACTTC. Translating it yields CASSLETGGLDFYEQYF.

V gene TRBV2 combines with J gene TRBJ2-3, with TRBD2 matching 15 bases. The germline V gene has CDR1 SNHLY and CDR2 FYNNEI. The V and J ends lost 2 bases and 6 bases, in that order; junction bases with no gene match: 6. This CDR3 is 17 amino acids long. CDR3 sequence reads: CASSEWGLAGGDDTQYF. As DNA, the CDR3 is TGTGCCAGCAGTGAATGGGGACTAGCGGGGGGTGATGATACGCAGTATTTT.

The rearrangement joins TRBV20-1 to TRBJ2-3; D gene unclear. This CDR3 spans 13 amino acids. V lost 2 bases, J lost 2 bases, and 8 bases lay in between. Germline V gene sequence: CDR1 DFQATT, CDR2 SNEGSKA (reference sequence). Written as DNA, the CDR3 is TGCAGTGCTAGAATCCGGATCACAGATACGCAGTATTTT. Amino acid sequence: CSARIRITDTQYF.

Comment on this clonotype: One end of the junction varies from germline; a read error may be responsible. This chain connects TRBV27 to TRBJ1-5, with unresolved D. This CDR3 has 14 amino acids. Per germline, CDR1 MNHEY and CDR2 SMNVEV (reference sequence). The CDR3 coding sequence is TGTGCCAACAGTTCGTACTATAGCAATCAGCCCCAGCATTTT. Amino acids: CANSSYYSNQPQHF.

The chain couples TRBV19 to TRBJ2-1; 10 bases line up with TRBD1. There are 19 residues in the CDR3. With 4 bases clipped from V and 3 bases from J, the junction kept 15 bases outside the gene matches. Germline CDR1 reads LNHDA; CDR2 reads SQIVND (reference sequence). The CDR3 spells CASSKLWGRDRGDYNEQFF. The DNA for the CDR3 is TGTGCCAGTAGTAAGCTCTGGGGCCGGGACAGGGGAGACTACAATGAGCAGTTCTTC. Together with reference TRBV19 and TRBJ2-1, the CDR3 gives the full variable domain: DGGITQSPKYLFRKEGQNVTLSCEQNLNHDAMYWYRQDPGQGLRLIYYSQIVNDFQKGDIAEGYSVSREKKESFPLTVTSAQKNPTAFYLCASSKLWGRDRGDYNEQFFGPGTRLTVL.